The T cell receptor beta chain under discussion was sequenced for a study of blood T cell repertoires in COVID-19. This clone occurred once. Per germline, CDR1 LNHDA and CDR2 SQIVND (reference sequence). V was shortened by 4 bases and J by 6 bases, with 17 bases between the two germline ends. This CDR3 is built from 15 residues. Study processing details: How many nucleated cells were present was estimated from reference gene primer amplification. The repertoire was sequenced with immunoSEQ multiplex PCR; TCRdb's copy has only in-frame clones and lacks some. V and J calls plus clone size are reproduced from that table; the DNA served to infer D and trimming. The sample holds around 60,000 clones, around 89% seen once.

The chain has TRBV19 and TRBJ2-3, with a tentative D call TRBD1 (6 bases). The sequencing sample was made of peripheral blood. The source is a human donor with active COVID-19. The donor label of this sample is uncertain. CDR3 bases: TGTGCCAGTAGTAAGCCCGCACAGGGATACGATACGCAGTATTTT. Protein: CASSKPAQGYDTQYF.